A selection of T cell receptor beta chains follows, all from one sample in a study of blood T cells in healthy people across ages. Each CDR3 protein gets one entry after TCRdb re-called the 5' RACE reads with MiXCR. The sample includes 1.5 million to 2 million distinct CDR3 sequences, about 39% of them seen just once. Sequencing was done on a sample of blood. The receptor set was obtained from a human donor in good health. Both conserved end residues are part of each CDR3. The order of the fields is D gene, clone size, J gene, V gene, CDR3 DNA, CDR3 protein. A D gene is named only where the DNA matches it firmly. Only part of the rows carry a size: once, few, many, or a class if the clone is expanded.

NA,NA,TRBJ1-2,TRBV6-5,TGTGCCAGCAGTTGGGCTGAATGGACAGTTAGTAATAGCTACACCTTC,CASSWAEWTVSNSYTF
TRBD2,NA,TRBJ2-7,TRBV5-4,TGTGCCAGCAGCTTGAAACTAGCGGGTGGATCCTACGAGCAGTACTTC,CASSLKLAGGSYEQYF
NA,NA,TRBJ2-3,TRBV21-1,TGTGCCAGCAGCAAAGGCGTGGGTAAGCACACAGATACGCAGTATTTT,CASSKGVGKHTDTQYF
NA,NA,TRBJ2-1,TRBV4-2,TGTGCCAGCAGCCAAGAGGAGGGTGACAATGAGCAGTTCTTC,CASSQEEGDNEQFF
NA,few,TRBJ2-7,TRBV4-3,TGCGCCAGCAGCCAGACATCCTTAGTCTACGAGCAGTACTTC,CASSQTSLVYEQYF
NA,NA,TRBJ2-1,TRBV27,TGTGCCAGCACAAAGACAGGTTCGGCGGGTGAGCAGTTCTTC,CASTKTGSAGEQFF
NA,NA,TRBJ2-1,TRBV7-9,TGTGCCAGCAGTCTAAGTGGGGGGCTTCATGAGCAGTTCTTC,CASSLSGGLHEQFF
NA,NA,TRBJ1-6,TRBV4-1,TGCGCCAGCAGCCATTCAGGGGCGCTTAACTTTAATTCACCCCTCCACTTT,CASSHSGALNFNSPLHF
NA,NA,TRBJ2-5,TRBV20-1,TGCAGTGCTAGAGATTATGACCAGTGGGAGACCCAGTACTTC,CSARDYDQWETQYF
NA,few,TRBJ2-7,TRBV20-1,TGCAGTGCTAGACTCCGGGACACCTACGAGCAGTACTTC,CSARLRDTYEQYF
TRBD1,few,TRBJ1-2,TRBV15,TGTGCCACCACGACAGGGTCTGTTCTTGTTGGCTACACCTTC,CATTTGSVLVGYTF
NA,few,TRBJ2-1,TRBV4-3,TGCGCCAGCAGCCAAGGGCAGGGGGGGAGGAATGAGCAGTTCTTC,CASSQGQGGRNEQFF
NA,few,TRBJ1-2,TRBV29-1,TGCAGCGTTGATGTCAGCCGAGGGGGCTATGGCTACACCTTC,CSVDVSRGGYGYTF
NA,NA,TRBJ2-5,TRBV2,TGTGCCAGCCGAGGGGACTCAGAGACCCAGTACTTC,CASRGDSETQYF
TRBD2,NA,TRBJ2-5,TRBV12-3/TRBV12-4,TGTGCCAGCAGTCCGCTAGTGGGACTAGCGGGGGGGCCAAAGGAGACCCAGTACTTC,CASSPLVGLAGGPKETQYF
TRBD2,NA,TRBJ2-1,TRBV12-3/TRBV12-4,TGTGCCAGCAGTCCCCTACTAGCGGGGGGGCATAATGAGCAGTTCTTC,CASSPLLAGGHNEQFF
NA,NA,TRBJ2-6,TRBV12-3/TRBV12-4,TGTGCCAGCAGTTTAATAACCCAGGGGTCTGGGGCCAACGTCCTGACTTTC,CASSLITQGSGANVLTF
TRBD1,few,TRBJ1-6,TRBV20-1,TGCAGTGCGCCACAGGGGGCCGGACTCCACTTT,CSAPQGAGLHF
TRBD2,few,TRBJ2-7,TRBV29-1,TGCAGCGTTGAAGTCTGGGAGGGCTCACCCGGGGCCCAGAGCTACGAGCAGTACTTC,CSVEVWEGSPGAQSYEQYF
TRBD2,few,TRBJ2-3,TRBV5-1,TGCGCCAGCAGCTTGGGACTAGCGGGGGGAGATGATACGCAGTATTTT,CASSLGLAGGDDTQYF
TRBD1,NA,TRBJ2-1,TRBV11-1,TGTGCCAGCAGCTCAACAGGGGGAGGTCGCAATGAGCAGTTCTTC,CASSSTGGGRNEQFF
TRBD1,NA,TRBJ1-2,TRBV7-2,TGTGCCAGCAGCTCGTTGACAGGGGGCTATGGCTACACCTTC,CASSSLTGGYGYTF
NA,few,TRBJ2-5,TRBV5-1,TGCGCCAGCAGCTTGTTTGGACAGCAAGAGACCCAGTACTTC,CASSLFGQQETQYF
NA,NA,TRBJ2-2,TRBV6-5,TGTGCCAGCAGTTACTTGGGGGGCGGGGAGCTGTTTTTT,CASSYLGGGELFF
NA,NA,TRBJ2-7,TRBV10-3,TGTGCCATCAGTGAGTCCATAGGGTCGGCCGAGCAGTACTTC,CAISESIGSAEQYF
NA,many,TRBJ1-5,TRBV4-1,TGTGCCAGCAGCCAAGCGGTGGGCAATCAGCCCCAGCATTTT,CASSQAVGNQPQHF
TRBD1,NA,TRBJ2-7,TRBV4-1,TGCGCCAGCAGCCAAGAAGCGCAGGGGGACTACGAGCAGTACTTC,CASSQEAQGDYEQYF
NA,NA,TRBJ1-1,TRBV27,TGTGCCAGCAGCCCTAAACTACTAAACCTCAGGGCAAACACTGAAGCTTTCTTT,CASSPKLLNLRANTEAFF